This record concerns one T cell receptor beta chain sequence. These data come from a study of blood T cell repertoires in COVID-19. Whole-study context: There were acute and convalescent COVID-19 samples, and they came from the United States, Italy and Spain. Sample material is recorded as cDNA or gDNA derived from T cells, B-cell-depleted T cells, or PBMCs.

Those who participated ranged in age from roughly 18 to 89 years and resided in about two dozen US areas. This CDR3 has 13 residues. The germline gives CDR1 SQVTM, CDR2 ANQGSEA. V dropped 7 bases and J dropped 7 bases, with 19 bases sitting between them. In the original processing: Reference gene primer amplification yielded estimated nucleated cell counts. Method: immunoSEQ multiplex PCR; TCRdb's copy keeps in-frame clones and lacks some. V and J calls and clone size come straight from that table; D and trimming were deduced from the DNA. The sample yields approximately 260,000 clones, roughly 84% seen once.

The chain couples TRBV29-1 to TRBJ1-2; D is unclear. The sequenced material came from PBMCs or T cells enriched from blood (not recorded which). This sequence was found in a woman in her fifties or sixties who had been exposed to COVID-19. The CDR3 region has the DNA TGCAGCGCCGATAGTTCGGAGGGCGGTGGCTACACCTTC. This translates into CSADSSEGGGYTF. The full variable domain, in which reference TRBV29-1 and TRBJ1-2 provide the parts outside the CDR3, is SAVISQKPSRDICQRGTSLTIQCQVDSQVTMMFWYRQQPGQSLTLIATANQGSEATYESGFVIDKFPISRPNLTFSTLTVSNMSPEDSSIYLCSADSSEGGGYTFGSGTRLTVV.